What follows describes a single T cell receptor (beta chain). No antigen is known for it. The data derive from a study of T-cell memory formation after mild COVID-19. Study outcomes and limitations: Among clones contracting day 15 to 85, CD4/CD8 was balanced, whereas later expanders leaned CD4+.

With constant-segment primers, 5'RACE yielded cDNA libraries of TCR alpha and TCR beta that carried sample barcodes and UMIs. MiXCR was run by TCRdb on the 5' RACE reads, yielding one entry per CDR3 protein. The repertoire holds some 330,000 distinct CDR3 sequences, with roughly 21% as singletons. CDR3 length: 14 residues. Germline assignment: CDR1 SGHTS and CDR2 YDEGEE. Deletions cut 0 bases from V and 4 bases from J, with 10 bases between. This chain joins TRBV5-8 and TRBJ1-1; D ambiguous. The sequenced sample consisted of PBMCs or a T cell subset sorted from them (not recorded which). The TCR originated in an adult woman who had mild COVID-19 (a few samples of this study predate the infection). Cell type and time point are not known. CDR3 sequence: CASSLVKAATEAFF. In nucleotides, the CDR3 is TGTGCCAGCAGCTTGGTAAAGGCTGCCACTGAAGCTTTCTTT.